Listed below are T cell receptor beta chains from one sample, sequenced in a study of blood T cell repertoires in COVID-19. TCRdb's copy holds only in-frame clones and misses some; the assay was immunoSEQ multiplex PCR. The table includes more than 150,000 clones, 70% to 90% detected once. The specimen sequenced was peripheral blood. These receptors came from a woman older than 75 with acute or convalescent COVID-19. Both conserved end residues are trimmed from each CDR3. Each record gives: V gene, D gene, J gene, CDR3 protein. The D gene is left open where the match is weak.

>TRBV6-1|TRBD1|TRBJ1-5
ASREGQGPDQPQH
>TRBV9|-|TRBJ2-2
ASSDRGTLGELF
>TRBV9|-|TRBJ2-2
ASSVAPAGANTGELF
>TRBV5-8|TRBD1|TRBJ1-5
ASRDRYNQPQH
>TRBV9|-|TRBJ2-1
ASSVGSEQF
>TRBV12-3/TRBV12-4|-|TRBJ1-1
ASSSRGLEAF
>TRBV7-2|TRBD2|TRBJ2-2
ASSLPGTSGAGELF
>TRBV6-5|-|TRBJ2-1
ASSFDRSSYNEQF
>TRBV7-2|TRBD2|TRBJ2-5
ASSLGLAGGLGTQY
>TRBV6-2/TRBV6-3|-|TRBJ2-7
ASSYSRGLGNEQY
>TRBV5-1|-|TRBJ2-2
ASSPRSGTGELF
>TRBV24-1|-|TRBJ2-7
ATSAPGGHEQY
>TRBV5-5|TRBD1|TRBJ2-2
ASSSHYRGLTGELF
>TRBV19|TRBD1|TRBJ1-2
ASSMTGIGYT
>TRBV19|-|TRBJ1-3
ASSSRKQGLRNTIY
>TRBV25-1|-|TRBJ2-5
ASSVGSETQY
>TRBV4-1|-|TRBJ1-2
ASSQDIGAPYGYT
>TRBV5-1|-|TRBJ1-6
ASSLSQGSNSPLH
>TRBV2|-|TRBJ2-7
ASRDRQAHVHEQY
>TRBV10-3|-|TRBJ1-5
AISESGGDQPQH
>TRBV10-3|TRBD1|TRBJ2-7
AIRGQDSYEQY
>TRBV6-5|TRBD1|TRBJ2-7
ASSSGQEDYEQY
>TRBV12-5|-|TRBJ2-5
ASGLPRGRGETQY
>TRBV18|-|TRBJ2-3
ASSPPNSRDTQY
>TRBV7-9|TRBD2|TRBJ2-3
ASRPTSGGPRTDTQY
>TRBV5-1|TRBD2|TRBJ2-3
ASSPAPSGGVTDTQY
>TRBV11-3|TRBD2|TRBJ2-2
ASSLSIGLADTGELF
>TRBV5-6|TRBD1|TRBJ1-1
ASSLRGRVTEAF
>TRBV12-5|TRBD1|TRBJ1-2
ASGLSYRGGYGYT
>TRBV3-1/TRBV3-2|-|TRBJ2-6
ASSQGDGSRANVLT
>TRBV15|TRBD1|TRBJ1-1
ATSRARGPNTEAF
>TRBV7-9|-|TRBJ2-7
ASSSMSGIYEQY
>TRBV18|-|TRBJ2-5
ASSRGSGETQY
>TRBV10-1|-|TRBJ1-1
ASPPTGGDTEAF
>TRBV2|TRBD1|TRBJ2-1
ASRMGQGAYNEQF
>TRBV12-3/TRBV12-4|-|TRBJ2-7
ASSAQGYEQY
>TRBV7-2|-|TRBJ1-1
ASSSQRGLNTEAF